These 27 T cell receptor beta chains share one sample of origin, sequenced in a study of cytomegalovirus exposure and HLA in healthy donors. PCR primers comprised 60 Vbeta and 13 Jbeta primers. Profiled with immunoSEQ multiplex PCR; TCRdb holds only in-frame clones, not every one. Of about 160,000 clones detected, more than 60% appear once; the ten largest clones hold 3.5% to 5.5%. Input material: PBMCs. These receptor sequences come from a man in his forties or fifties in good health and CMV-seronegative.

This chain uses TRBV5-1 with TRBJ2-3; TRBD2 might be the D (5 bases). The CDR3 runs 14 residues. The germline V and J ends were trimmed by 0 bases and 3 bases, with 8 bases remaining between them. Germline assignment: CDR1 SGHRS and CDR2 YFSETQ. The CDR3 DNA follows: TGCGCCAGCAGCTTGGGGACGGGGACAGATACGCAGTATTTT. Translation: CASSLGTGTDTQYF.

This clone was recorded a few times. The rearrangement joins TRBV4-1 to TRBJ2-2, with a weak D call TRBD2 (7 bases). CDR1 MGHRA and CDR2 YSYEKL come from the germline V gene. The length of the CDR3 is 15 residues. The ends were cut back, 0 bases at V and 6 bases at J, with 11 bases in the middle. CDR3 residues: CASSQERGGSGELFF. CDR3 DNA sequence: TGCGCCAGCAGCCAAGAAAGGGGGGGTTCCGGGGAGCTGTTTTTT.

This clone has just a few counts. The rearrangement links TRBV11-2 to TRBJ2-1; D is perhaps TRBD2 (5 bases). Per the germline V gene, CDR1 is SGHAT and CDR2 is FQNNGV. The V end lost 5 bases, the J end lost 7 bases, and 9 bases lay between the germline ends. The CDR3 has 12 amino acids. CDR3 residues: CASSTTRNEQFF. DNA for the CDR3: TGTGCCAGCAGCACAACTAGAAATGAGCAGTTCTTC.

V and J are TRBV11-2 and TRBJ2-5; TRBD1 agrees at 7 bases. This CDR3 region has 14 residues. In germline, CDR1 is SGHAT, CDR2 FQNNGV. V trimming: 3 bases; J trimming: 2 bases; junction bases outside the gene matches: 3. DNA for the CDR3: TGTGCCAGCAGCTTCAACAGGGGACAAGAGACCCAGTACTTC. This gives the protein CASSFNRGQETQYF.

The CDR3 coding sequence is TGTGCCAGCAGCCGACAGGGTGGACTTCTCGAGCAGTACTTC. Translated: CASSRQGGLLEQYF. The rearrangement links TRBV6-1 to TRBJ2-7, with 7 bases lining up with TRBD1. In germline, CDR1 is MNHNS, CDR2 SASEGT. This CDR3 spans 14 amino acids. After removal of 6 bases from V and 6 bases from J, the junction contained 11 bases not matched to a gene.

This clone was observed a single time. The chain has TRBV6-1 and TRBJ2-5; TRBD1 aligns across 7 bases. The V gene end was trimmed by 6 bases and the J gene end by 4 bases; junction bases not matched to a gene: 11. This CDR3 spans 15 amino acids. Per the germline V gene, CDR1 is MNHNS and CDR2 is SASEGT. CDR3 residues: CASRRLTGRTETQYF. The CDR3 DNA reads TGTGCCAGCAGACGCTTGACAGGGCGTACAGAGACCCAGTACTTC.

The chain recombines TRBV7-9 with TRBJ1-2; 7 bases are shared with TRBD1. Germline CDR1 and CDR2: SEHNR and FQNEAQ (reference sequence). V shed 5 bases, J shed 2 bases, and the junction held 8 bases outside the gene matches. The CDR3 runs to 15 residues. This CDR3 is CASSKSTTGNYGYTF. DNA of the CDR3: TGTGCCAGCAGCAAATCAACGACAGGGAACTATGGCTACACCTTC.

CDR3 nucleotides: TGCGCCAGCAGTCTGGAGAACGAGCAGTACTTC. Protein: CASSLENEQYF. The chain recombines TRBV5-1 with TRBJ2-7; D uncertain. From germline, CDR1 is SGHRS and CDR2 YFSETQ. With 5 bases removed from V and 5 bases from J, the gap between germline ends came to 8 bases. The CDR3 contains 11 residues.

V and J are TRBV7-3 and TRBJ2-1; 9 bases match TRBD1. Germline CDR1 SGHTA, CDR2 FQGTGA. The V gene end was trimmed by 1 base and the J gene end by 0 bases; junction bases not matched to a gene: 1. The CDR3 has 16 residues. CDR3 sequence: CASSLMGQGSYNEQFF. The CDR3 nucleotides read TGTGCCAGCAGCTTAATGGGACAGGGCTCCTACAATGAGCAGTTCTTC.

This chain joins TRBV28 and TRBJ1-5; the match to TRBD1 covers 7 bases. The CDR3 runs 16 residues. Germline-derived CDR1 and CDR2 are MDHEN and SYDVKM. The V gene end was trimmed by 9 bases and the J gene end by 0 bases; junction bases not matched to a gene: 11. The CDR3 DNA follows: TGTGCCAGTACCCAGGACAGGAGATATAGCAATCAGCCCCAGCATTTT. This gives the protein CASTQDRRYSNQPQHF.

This chain uses TRBV28 with TRBJ1-1; perhaps TRBD1 as D (6 bases). V shed 5 bases and J shed 3 bases, with 13 bases lying between them. This CDR3 region has 14 residues. Germline values: CDR1 MDHEN, CDR2 SYDVKM. In DNA, the CDR3 is TGTGCCAGCAGTACTCAGGGGTTGGACACTGAAGCTTTCTTT. As protein: CASSTQGLDTEAFF.

The V call is TRBV4-1, the J call TRBJ2-5; TRBD1 agrees at 9 bases. The length of the CDR3 is 15 residues. V was clipped by 3 bases and J by 2 bases; unmatched bases: 4. Germline values: CDR1 MGHRA, CDR2 YSYEKL. This CDR3 reads CASSQHGTGQETQYF. The CDR3, as DNA: TGCGCCAGCAGCCAGCACGGGACAGGGCAAGAGACCCAGTACTTC.

DNA for the CDR3: TGTGCTCTCCGGGGTGCGGGGGCACGGACTGACTCACCCCTCCACTTT. It is translated as CALRGAGARTDSPLHF. V usage is TRBV30 and J usage is TRBJ1-6; D is perhaps TRBD1 (6 bases). Per germline, CDR1 GTSNPN and CDR2 SVGIG (reference sequence). The CDR3 is made up of 16 amino acids.

The chain combines TRBV6-1 with TRBJ1-1; D possibly corresponds to TRBD1 (5 bases). The CDR3 extends over 12 amino acids. Germline values: CDR1 MNHNS, CDR2 SASEGT. Trimming took 10 bases from V and 1 from J, leaving 10 bases between them. Here the CDR3 DNA reads TGTGCCACCGGGGGGTCGAACACTGAAGCTTTCTTT. Translation: CATGGSNTEAFF.

This clone was detected once. The V gene is TRBV5-6, the J gene TRBJ2-1; 7 bases are shared with TRBD1. This CDR3 contains 12 residues. V lost 5 bases, J lost 12 bases, and 8 bases stayed unmatched. CDR1 is SGHDT and CDR2 is YYEEEE in the germline V gene. As DNA, the CDR3 is TGTGCCAGCAGTTTAGGACAGGTTGGGCAGTTCTTC. It is translated as CASSLGQVGQFF.

This rearrangement joins TRBV6-5 to TRBJ1-6; D remains unclear. With 6 bases removed from V and 5 bases from J, the gap between germline ends came to 14 bases. Germline V lookup: CDR1 MNHEY, CDR2 SVGAGI. CDR3 length: 15 residues. The CDR3 DNA is TGTGCCAGCAGGCAACGGGGAACGGATAATTCACCCCTCCACTTT. Its translation: CASRQRGTDNSPLHF.

This clone appeared a single time. The chain links TRBV10-3 to TRBJ2-2; 11 bases line up with TRBD2. Germline loops: CDR1 ENHRY, CDR2 SYGVKD. The CDR3 is made up of 12 amino acids. In DNA, the CDR3 is TGTGTGACTAGCGGGGACACCGGGGAGCTGTTTTTT. Protein product: CVTSGDTGELFF.

The chain employs TRBV2 and TRBJ2-7, with D tentatively TRBD1 (6 bases). The CDR3 has 14 residues. Trimming left V 5 bases short and J 3 bases short, with 14 bases between. Germline V lookup: CDR1 SNHLY, CDR2 FYNNEI. The CDR3 nucleotides read TGTGCCAGCAGTCAGGGGCCGGACTTCTACGAGCAGTACTTC. Residues: CASSQGPDFYEQYF.

The chain employs TRBV9 and TRBJ1-1; 7 nucleotides align to TRBD1. The CDR3 length is 14 residues. After removal of 3 bases from V and 4 bases from J, the junction contained 6 bases not matched to a gene. Germline loops: CDR1 SGDLS, CDR2 YYNGEE. CDR3 DNA: TGTGCCAGCAGCGCCTGGGACAGATCCACTGAAGCTTTCTTT. It specifies CASSAWDRSTEAFF.

This clone came up a few times. V is TRBV18 and J is TRBJ2-3, with D tentatively TRBD2 (5 bases). CDR3 length: 14 amino acids. V lost 0 bases, J lost 2 bases, and 6 bases lay in between. CDR1 KGHSH and CDR2 LQKENI come from the germline V gene. CDR3 in amino acids: CASSPPRATDTQYF. CDR3 bases: TGTGCCAGCTCACCACCGCGGGCCACAGATACGCAGTATTTT.

The chain combines TRBV4-1 with TRBJ2-5; 7 nucleotides align to TRBD1. The last part of the DNA fits TRBJ2-7 better; the J call may be wrong. Per the germline V gene, CDR1 is MGHRA and CDR2 is YSYEKL. The CDR3 contains 13 residues. CDR3 DNA: TGCGCCAGCAGCGACAGGGTTACCTACGAGCAGTACTTC. It translates to CASSDRVTYEQYF.

This chain uses TRBV11-2 with TRBJ2-3; 8 nucleotides line up with TRBD2. Trimming removed 2 bases from V and 5 bases from J; junction bases left unmatched: 6. Germline V gene data show CDR1 as SGHAT and CDR2 as FQNNGV. CDR3 length: 15 residues. The CDR3 spells CASSLPGGMIDTQYF. In nucleotides, the CDR3 is TGTGCCAGCAGCTTACCGGGGGGGATGATAGATACGCAGTATTTT.

The V call is TRBV7-9, the J call TRBJ2-4; tentatively, D is TRBD2 (6 bases). Germline assignment: CDR1 SEHNR and CDR2 FQNEAQ (reference sequence). V was pared by 3 bases and J by 2 bases, with 8 bases between. The CDR3 loop spans 14 amino acids. The CDR3, as DNA: TGTGCCAGCAGCTTGCGGGAAACCAAAAACATTCAGTACTTC. Protein sequence: CASSLRETKNIQYF.

The gene calls are TRBV19 and TRBJ2-1; the match to TRBD1 covers 11 bases. V gave up 5 bases and J gave up 9 bases; unmatched junction bases: 6. The germline V gene encodes CDR1 LNHDA and CDR2 SQIVND (reference sequence). This CDR3 region has 14 residues. CDR3 amino acids: CASSYRTGGLEQFF. The CDR3 DNA reads as TGTGCCAGTAGTTACCGGACAGGGGGCCTTGAGCAGTTCTTC.

For this clone: A read error may account for a junction end that differs from germline. V and J are TRBV5-6 and TRBJ2-2; perhaps TRBD1 as D (5 bases). Germline V gene lookup returns CDR1 SGHDT and CDR2 YYEEEE. The CDR3 spans 16 residues. Here the CDR3 DNA reads TGTGCCAGTAGCTTGGTGCCTTTAAGGGGCACCGGGGAGCTGTTTTTT. Translated: CASSLVPLRGTGELFF.

The genes are TRBV4-1 and TRBJ2-7; 11 positions agree with TRBD1. J gave up 6 bases and V 1 base, and 5 bases lay outside the gene matches. The CDR3 loop spans 15 amino acids. Germline CDR1 MGHRA, CDR2 YSYEKL. The CDR3 DNA follows: TGCGCCAGCAGCCAAGTCGGACAGGGGGCTGGCGAGCAGTACTTC. Translated, it gives CASSQVGQGAGEQYF.

V and J are TRBV21-1 and TRBJ2-7; the DNA was not compared with TRBD2, the D call given in the table. TRBV21-1 is shown as a pseudogene. This CDR3 is built from 18 residues. CDR3 nucleotide sequence: TGTGCCAAAACTGCGGGACTAGCGGGGGGTGCCAGCTCCTACGAGCAGTACTTC. As protein: CAKTAGLAGGASSYEQYF.